One and the same sample provided the 18 T cell receptor beta chains below, sequenced in a study of CD8 T cells in ankylosing spondylitis (dated by TCRdb to 2016 to 2017). The library was obtained by 5' RACE. Sequencing was performed on an Illumina HiSeq 2500. TCRdb itself trimmed the public reads at Q25 with fastp, ran MiXCR and retained productive beta chains. Every entry covers one CDR3 protein and lists the most common genes and DNA from its rows. Here the sample has about 7,900 distinct CDR3 sequences; 3.9% occur a single time. The ten largest make up 8.5% to 12% of the sample. Sequencing used blood, either unsorted or a sorted T cell fraction (not recorded which). Receptors originate from a female donor with ankylosing spondylitis or in good health (not recorded which).

J is TRBJ2-1 and V is TRBV9; 11 bases map to TRBD2. Germline assignment: CDR1 SGDLS and CDR2 YYNGEE. Trimming cost V 4 bases and J 10 bases; bases outside gene matches: 10. CDR3 length equals 15 residues. CDR3 DNA sequence: TGTGCCAGCAGCACCATTAGCGGGGGGGCATGGGAGCAGTTCTTC. Translated: CASSTISGGAWEQFF.

By sample share, this clonotype is large. The V call is TRBV9, the J call TRBJ1-2; 11 nucleotides line up with TRBD1. Unmatched junction bases numbered 5, after V lost 5 bases and J lost 2 bases. Germline V gene lookup returns CDR1 SGDLS and CDR2 YYNGEE. This CDR3 is 15 amino acids long. CDR3 sequence reads: CASRGDRGSNYGYTF. The CDR3 DNA reads as TGTGCCAGCAGGGGGGACAGGGGGTCGAACTATGGCTACACCTTC.

The rearrangement joins TRBV9 to TRBJ2-7, with TRBD1 matching over 9 bases. The V gene's germline CDR1 is SGDLS and CDR2 YYNGEE. Trimming cost V 7 bases and J 4 bases; bases outside gene matches: 9. The CDR3 loop spans 14 amino acids. CDR3 nucleotides: TGTGCCAGCGGAACAGGGGGCGCGCCTTACGAGCAGTACTTC. Its translation: CASGTGGAPYEQYF.

This clonotype occurred many times. This chain links TRBV9 with TRBJ2-3; TRBD2 matches at 10 bases. The CDR3 loop spans 15 amino acids. V shed 0 bases, J shed 6 bases, and the junction held 4 bases outside the gene matches. Germline V gene data show CDR1 as SGDLS and CDR2 as YYNGEE. CDR3 sequence reads: CASSVASGGWDTQYF. CDR3 nucleotides: TGTGCCAGCAGCGTAGCTAGCGGGGGATGGGATACGCAGTATTTT.

This clonotype came up many times. The genes are TRBV9 and TRBJ1-2; D may be TRBD1 (6 bases). The CDR3 runs to 15 residues. V was cut by 4 bases and J by 2 bases, with 15 bases left in between. Germline loops: CDR1 SGDLS, CDR2 YYNGEE. Written as DNA, the CDR3 is TGTGCCAGCAGCCCGGGGGGGGGGCTAAACTATGGCTACACCTTC. Amino acids: CASSPGGGLNYGYTF.

This clonotype was detected many times. The V call is TRBV9, the J call TRBJ2-7; 7 bases map to TRBD1. CDR1 and CDR2 (germline): SGDLS, YYNGEE. V trimming: 0 bases; J trimming: 2 bases; junction bases outside the gene matches: 2. The CDR3 has 14 residues. For the CDR3, the DNA is TGTGCCAGCAGCGTAGGGGACAGCCCCTACGAGCAGTACTTC. Protein sequence: CASSVGDSPYEQYF. The full variable domain, its missing parts supplied by reference TRBV9 and TRBJ2-7, is DSGVTQTPKHLITATGQRVTLRCSPRSGDLSVYWYQQSLDQGLQFLIQYYNGEERAKGNILERFSAQQFPDLHSELNLSSLELGDSALYFCASSVGDSPYEQYFGPGTRLTVT.

This clonotype was recorded at least ten times. The rearrangement uses TRBV9 and TRBJ2-6, with D possibly TRBD1 on 5 matching bases. Germline loops: CDR1 SGDLS, CDR2 YYNGEE. V lost 5 bases and J lost 2, with 11 bases in between. The CDR3 spans 15 residues. Here the CDR3 reads CASSQGSTGANVLTF. The CDR3 nucleotides are TGTGCCAGCAGTCAGGGTTCTACTGGGGCCAACGTCCTGACTTTC.

This clonotype was counted at least ten times. The J gene is TRBJ2-7, the V gene TRBV9; 7 nucleotides agree with TRBD1. The CDR3 is 15 amino acids. V lost 3 bases, J lost 0 bases, and 6 bases stayed unmatched. The germline V gene has CDR1 SGDLS and CDR2 YYNGEE. Written as DNA, the CDR3 is TGTGCCAGCAGCGGGACAGGTAAAAACTCCTACGAGCAGTACTTC. Its translation is CASSGTGKNSYEQYF.

At least ten counts were recorded for this clonotype. The CDR3, as DNA: TGTGCCAGCAGCGCCTGGGAGGTGAACACTGAAGCTTTCTTT. This encodes CASSAWEVNTEAFF. The chain links TRBV9 to TRBJ1-1; D is ambiguous. Germline-derived CDR1 and CDR2 are SGDLS and YYNGEE. Between the trimmed V and J ends, which lost 3 bases and 0 bases, there was a span of 9 bases. CDR3 length: 14 amino acids.

In this sample, this clonotype turned up many times. The chain combines TRBV9 with TRBJ2-2, with 11 bases lining up with TRBD2. The ends lost 4 bases at V and 6 bases at J; junction bases unmatched: 8. Germline CDR1 is SGDLS and CDR2 is YYNGEE. The CDR3 has 16 residues. The CDR3 nucleotides are TGTGCCAGCAGCCCCCGACTAGCGGGAACCGCCGGGGAGCTGTTTTTT. Its translation is CASSPRLAGTAGELFF.

This clonotype has ten or more counts. J is TRBJ2-2 and V is TRBV9; D gene uncertain. Trimming pared 6 bases from V and 1 base from J, leaving 10 bases between. This CDR3 contains 14 residues. In germline, CDR1 is SGDLS, CDR2 YYNGEE. The chain's CDR3 is CASTPGRNTGELFF. The CDR3 DNA reads as TGTGCCAGCACCCCTGGACGGAACACCGGGGAGCTGTTTTTT.

This clonotype was detected many times. This chain uses TRBV9 with TRBJ2-7; D might be TRBD1 (7 bases). Germline values: CDR1 SGDLS, CDR2 YYNGEE. The CDR3 covers 17 residues. V lost 4 bases, J lost 0 bases, and 20 bases lay in between. The CDR3 spells CASSKGLEGASSYEQYF. DNA of the CDR3: TGTGCCAGCAGCAAGGGTCTGGAGGGGGCCAGCTCCTACGAGCAGTACTTC.

This clonotype showed up many times. The chain combines TRBV9 with TRBJ2-1; TRBD1 aligns across 10 bases. The CDR3 totals 14 residues. Looked up from germline, CDR1 is SGDLS and CDR2 is YYNGEE. V lost 6 bases and J lost 7; bases outside the gene matches: 7. The CDR3 is CASNLGQGRNEQFF. DNA for the CDR3: TGTGCCAGCAACCTGGGACAGGGGAGGAATGAGCAGTTCTTC. The variable domain in full, with the rest retrieved from reference TRBV9 and TRBJ2-1, is DSGVTQTPKHLITATGQRVTLRCSPRSGDLSVYWYQQSLDQGLQFLIQYYNGEERAKGNILERFSAQQFPDLHSELNLSSLELGDSALYFCASNLGQGRNEQFFGPGTRLTVL.

This clonotype was recorded many times. V usage is TRBV9 and J usage is TRBJ1-4, with 9 bases lining up with TRBD1. Germline V CDR1 and CDR2: SGDLS, YYNGEE. J gave up 5 bases and V 4 bases, and 3 bases lay outside the gene matches. The CDR3 runs 14 residues. The CDR3 nucleotides read TGTGCCAGCAGCCCAGGGACAGGGAATGAAAAACTGTTTTTT. Its translation is CASSPGTGNEKLFF.

This clonotype came up a few times. The chain employs TRBV9 and TRBJ2-7; D may be TRBD1 (5 bases). CDR3 length: 14 residues. Germline loops: CDR1 SGDLS, CDR2 YYNGEE. Trimming left V 0 bases short and J 4 bases short, with 11 bases between. In nucleotides, the CDR3 is TGTGCCAGCAGCGTAGTTGACAGCGAATACGAGCAGTACTTC. Translation gives CASSVVDSEYEQYF.

The chain uses TRBV9 and TRBJ1-4; no definite D call. The CDR3 consists of 14 residues. The germline CDR1 and CDR2 sequences are SGDLS and YYNGEE. V lost 0 bases and J 0 bases, leaving 3 bases between the germline ends. The CDR3 bases are TGTGCCAGCAGCGTAGTCCCAACTAATGAAAAACTGTTTTTT. This translates into CASSVVPTNEKLFF. Filled out from reference TRBV9 and TRBJ1-4, the complete variable domain reads DSGVTQTPKHLITATGQRVTLRCSPRSGDLSVYWYQQSLDQGLQFLIQYYNGEERAKGNILERFSAQQFPDLHSELNLSSLELGDSALYFCASSVVPTNEKLFFGSGTQLSVL.

The chain carries TRBV9 and TRBJ2-7; tentative D call: TRBD2 (5 bases). Germline V CDR1 and CDR2: SGDLS, YYNGEE. This CDR3 contains 14 residues. Trimming took off 4 bases at V and 6 bases at J, with 17 bases between the two ends. In DNA form, the CDR3 reads TGTGCCAGCAGCTCGCCGGGAAACCCTCTCGAGCAGTACTTC. It yields the protein CASSSPGNPLEQYF.

This clonotype appeared many times. The rearrangement uses TRBV9 and TRBJ2-6; TRBD1 aligns across 8 bases. There are 17 residues in the CDR3. CDR1 SGDLS and CDR2 YYNGEE come from the germline V gene. V gave up 3 bases and J gave up 2 bases; unmatched junction bases: 7. CDR3 sequence: CASSARTGLAGANVLTF. CDR3 sequence (DNA): TGTGCCAGCAGCGCAAGGACAGGGCTAGCTGGGGCCAACGTCCTGACTTTC.